This is a list of T cell receptor beta chains from one sample in a study of T cells in Graves' hyperthyroidism and ophthalmopathy. MiXCR, applied by TCRdb to the multiplex PCR reads, yields one record per CDR3 protein. This table has about 500,000 distinct CDR3 sequences, 15% to 20% appearing once. The specimen was blood. The receptors here all came from a woman aged 18-29 years with Graves' hyperthyroidism. Both conserved end residues are part of each CDR3. D genes are given only for firm matches. Size tells how often a clone was seen (once, few, many) or the class of an expanded clone, and some rows leave it out.

cdr3_aa cdr3_nt clone_size j_call v_call d_call
CAISVRGGRTDTQYF TGTGCCATCAGTGTGCGCGGGGGGAGAACAGATACGCAGTATTTT few TRBJ2-3 TRBV10-3 TRBD2
CASSPPVWGRDEQFF TGTGCCAGCTCACCACCGGTCTGGGGGCGGGATGAGCAGTTCTTC many TRBJ2-1 TRBV18 .
CASSTQGAGNEQFF TGTGCCAGTAGTACACAGGGGGCGGGAAATGAGCAGTTCTTC . TRBJ2-1 TRBV19 TRBD1
CASRVGGVNFHEQYF TGTGCCAGCAGAGTGGGGGGGGTGAATTTCCACGAGCAGTACTTC few TRBJ2-7 TRBV2 TRBD2
CSVLGGSNEKLFF TGCAGTGTTCTCGGAGGGAGTAATGAAAAACTGTTTTTT few TRBJ1-4 TRBV20-1 .
CASSERGRELGYEQYF TGTGCCAGCAGTGAAAGGGGACGGGAACTAGGGTACGAGCAGTACTTC many TRBJ2-7 TRBV6-1 .
CASSLSTGSNTGELFF TGTGCCAGCAGCTTAAGTACGGGTTCAAACACCGGGGAGCTGTTTTTT . TRBJ2-2 TRBV7-3 .
CACLWWGTDTQYF TGTGCCTGCCTTTGGTGGGGCACAGATACGCAGTATTTT . TRBJ2-3 TRBV30 .
CASRLADYEQYF TGTGCCAGCAGGCTAGCGGATTACGAGCAGTACTTC few TRBJ2-7 TRBV12-3/TRBV12-4 TRBD2
CASSLLEQGARYGYTF TGTGCCAGCAGTTTATTGGAACAGGGGGCGCGATATGGCTACACCTTC many TRBJ1-2 TRBV28 TRBD1
CASSPLDTSYEQYF TGTGCCAGCTCACCACTAGACACATCCTACGAGCAGTACTTC . TRBJ2-7 TRBV18 .
CASSELLGFEQYF TGTGCCAGCAGTGAACTCCTCGGTTTCGAGCAGTACTTC . TRBJ2-7 TRBV25-1 .
CASSHLDRGMYNEQSF TGTGCCAGCAGCCACTTAGACAGGGGGATGTACAATGAGCAGTCCTTC . TRBJ2-1 TRBV27 TRBD1
CASSRQGASNSPLHF TGTGCCAGCTCGAGACAGGGGGCAAGTAATTCACCCCTCCACTTT few TRBJ1-6 TRBV18 TRBD1
CAIRPGQNTEAFF TGTGCCATCAGACCGGGACAGAACACTGAAGCTTTCTTT . TRBJ1-1 TRBV10-3 .
CASGLGGSPDTQYF TGTGCTAGTGGTTTAGGAGGTTCCCCAGATACGCAGTATTTT many TRBJ2-3 TRBV12-5 .
CASTPEGSNYGYTF TGCGCCAGCACCCCTGAGGGGTCTAACTATGGCTACACCTTC . TRBJ1-2 TRBV4-3 .
CASSSRLAGGQTYQETQYF TGTGCCAGCAGCTCCCGACTAGCGGGGGGACAAACGTACCAAGAGACCCAGTACTTC . TRBJ2-5 TRBV9 TRBD2
CASSYSGTGVPYEQYF TGTGCCAGCAGTTACTCAGGGACAGGGGTACCCTACGAGCAGTACTTC . TRBJ2-7 TRBV6-5 TRBD1
CASSFAYLYRYEQYF TGTGCCAGCAGTTTCGCCTACCTCTACCGGTACGAGCAGTACTTC many TRBJ2-7 TRBV6-2/TRBV6-3 .
CASSLETGGINEQFF TGCGCCAGCAGCTTGGAGACAGGGGGTATAAATGAGCAGTTCTTC . TRBJ2-1 TRBV5-1 TRBD1
CATSRGGSMNTEAFF TGTGCCACCAGCAGAGGGGGAAGCATGAACACTGAAGCTTTCTTT . TRBJ1-1 TRBV15 .
CASSTGQPNTGELFF TGTGCCAGTAGTACGGGACAGCCGAACACCGGGGAGCTGTTTTTT . TRBJ2-2 TRBV19 TRBD1
CASSPSGIGDTQYF TGTGCCAGCTCACCTAGCGGGATTGGGGATACGCAGTATTTT . TRBJ2-3 TRBV18 TRBD2
CASSLSVSTDTQYF TGTGCCAGCAGCTTAAGCGTCTCCACAGATACGCAGTATTTT many TRBJ2-3 TRBV7-9 .
CASRKLAGGPPTGELFF TGTGCCAGTAGGAAATTAGCGGGAGGGCCTCCAACCGGGGAGCTGTTTTTT . TRBJ2-2 TRBV19 TRBD2
CASSYHTDTQYF TGTGCCAGCAGCTATCACACAGATACGCAGTATTTT many TRBJ2-3 TRBV7-2 .
CASSSKGVSTDTQYF TGTGCCAGCAGCTCAAAGGGGGTTAGCACAGATACGCAGTATTTT many TRBJ2-3 TRBV7-3 .
CASSEQGGSPLHF TGTGCCAGTAGTGAACAGGGTGGTTCACCCCTCCACTTT few TRBJ1-6 TRBV19 .
CASSQLGTGGYEQYF TGCGCCAGCAGCCAACTGGGGACAGGGGGTTACGAGCAGTACTTC . TRBJ2-7 TRBV5-1 TRBD1
CASSLGLGNTGELFF TGTGCCAGCAGTTTAGGACTAGGGAACACCGGGGAGCTGTTTTTT few TRBJ2-2 TRBV12-3/TRBV12-4 .
CASSFSEAGGETQYF TGTGCCAGCAGCTTTTCCGAGGCGGGGGGAGAGACCCAGTACTTC . TRBJ2-5 TRBV11-2 TRBD2
CASSLYPGGFSGNTIYF TGTGCCAGCAGCTTATACCCAGGGGGCTTTTCTGGAAACACCATATATTTT . TRBJ1-3 TRBV11-2 TRBD1
CASSLGLLTYNEQFF TGTGCCAGCAGTTTAGGACTACTGACCTACAATGAGCAGTTCTTC . TRBJ2-1 TRBV12-3/TRBV12-4 .
CASSPWTGEKDTQYF TGTGCCAGCAGCCCGTGGACAGGGGAAAAGGATACGCAGTATTTT few TRBJ2-3 TRBV7-9 TRBD1
CASSPNPDPTEAFF TGTGCCAGCAGTCCGAACCCGGACCCCACTGAAGCTTTCTTT many TRBJ1-1 TRBV6-1 .
CATSDLGETQYF TGTGCCACCAGTGATTTGGGAGAGACCCAGTACTTC many TRBJ2-5 TRBV24-1 .
CASSISGVSYEQYF TGCGCCAGCAGTATTAGCGGGGTCTCCTACGAGCAGTACTTC . TRBJ2-7 TRBV10-2 TRBD2
CASGGQGNGFGANVLTF TGCGCCAGCGGTGGACAGGGCAACGGATTCGGGGCCAACGTCCTGACTTTC . TRBJ2-6 TRBV4-3 TRBD1
CASSYTDSGNTIYF TGTGCCAGCAGTTATACAGATTCTGGAAACACCATATATTTT . TRBJ1-3 TRBV6-2/TRBV6-3 .
CASSLDREPLSDEQFF TGTGCCAGCAGTTTAGATAGGGAGCCCCTCAGCGATGAGCAGTTCTTC many TRBJ2-1 TRBV28 .
CASSQIQGAGNQPQHF TGCGCCAGCAGCCAGATACAGGGGGCAGGCAATCAGCCCCAGCATTTT few TRBJ1-5 TRBV4-1 TRBD1
CASSPLSKGSYEQYF TGTGCCAGCAGTCCCCTTTCGAAAGGTTCCTACGAGCAGTACTTC many TRBJ2-7 TRBV28 .
CASSPLGPPGQPQHF TGTGCCAGCAGTCCCCTCGGGCCGCCGGGTCAGCCCCAGCATTTT few TRBJ1-5 TRBV3-1 .
CSVASGTAYEQYF TGCAGCGTGGCTAGCGGGACAGCTTACGAGCAGTACTTC few TRBJ2-7 TRBV29-1 TRBD2
CASSYTLAGEYGEQFF TGTGCCAGCAGTTACACACTAGCGGGAGAGTACGGGGAGCAGTTCTTC . TRBJ2-1 TRBV6-5 TRBD2
CSAEPGDRGDEKLFF TGCAGTGCGGAACCAGGGGATCGGGGGGATGAAAAACTGTTTTTT . TRBJ1-4 TRBV20-1 .
CASSQSSGSLYNEQFF TGTGCCAGCAGCCAATCGAGCGGGAGTCTTTACAATGAGCAGTTCTTC . TRBJ2-1 TRBV4-2 TRBD2
CASSPGVGLAGGRIQETQYF TGTGCCAGCAGCCCAGGGGTGGGACTAGCGGGGGGTCGGATCCAAGAGACCCAGTACTTC . TRBJ2-5 TRBV7-6 TRBD2
CASSVPIKTESYEQYF TGTGCCAGCAGCGTACCCATAAAGACGGAATCCTACGAGCAGTACTTC many TRBJ2-7 TRBV11-2 .
CASSGLTSGRGEQYF TGTGCCAGCAGTGGATTGACTAGCGGGAGGGGAGAGCAGTACTTC many TRBJ2-7 TRBV6-1 TRBD2
CASIGRMNTEAFF TGTGCCAGCATCGGACGGATGAACACTGAAGCTTTCTTT . TRBJ1-1 TRBV6-1 .
CASSNQRKSSYNEQFF TGTGCCAGCAGTAACCAGCGGAAGAGCTCCTACAATGAGCAGTTCTTC . TRBJ2-1 TRBV6-7 .
CSVEGRNNYGYTF TGCAGCGTTGAGGGACGGAATAACTATGGCTACACCTTC . TRBJ1-2 TRBV29-1 .
CATSDSTHRTDTQYF TGTGCCACCAGTGATTCGACCCACCGCACAGATACGCAGTATTTT many TRBJ2-3 TRBV24-1 .
CASSLGSTYQQYF TGTGCCAGCAGCTTAGGGTCAACGTATCAGCAGTACTTC many TRBJ2-7 TRBV7-8 .
CSASPLTSGPQFF TGCAGTGCTAGCCCCTTGACTAGCGGGCCTCAGTTCTTC many TRBJ2-1 TRBV20-1 TRBD2
CASSALRGLANQPQHF TGTGCCAGTAGTGCCCTTAGGGGCCTAGCTAATCAGCCCCAGCATTTT . TRBJ1-5 TRBV19 .
CASSPDRANYGYTF TGTGCCAGCAGCCCCGACAGGGCTAACTATGGCTACACCTTC many TRBJ1-2 TRBV6-1 TRBD1